This TCR beta chain derives from a study of blood T cell repertoires in COVID-19. As for the study in general: COVID-19 samples from acute and convalescent phases originated in the United States, Italy and Spain. Sources were T cells, B-cell-depleted T cells, or PBMCs; the material itself was cDNA or gDNA.

The CDR3 has 13 amino acids. The germline CDR1 and CDR2 sequences are WNHNN and SYGVQD (reference sequence). V gave up 3 bases and J gave up 2 bases, with 7 bases separating them. Original handling: Amplification with reference gene primers provided the estimates of nucleated cell counts. The table came from immunoSEQ multiplex PCR; TCRdb's copy has only in-frame clones and leaves some out. That table furnishes V, J and clone size, whereas the DNA furnished D and trimming. The table lists 14,000 or so clones, over 65% of them singletons. The TCR sequence derives from a boy aged 2-9 years with active or convalescent COVID-19. The specimen was peripheral blood. The chain employs TRBV10-1 and TRBJ1-2; no definite D call. CDR3 sequence reads: CASSESGNYGYTF. The DNA for the CDR3 is TGCGCCAGCAGTGAATCCGGGAACTATGGCTACACCTTC.